This T cell receptor (beta chain) was identified during a study of blood T cell repertoires in COVID-19. In the study overall: Whether acute or convalescent, the COVID-19 samples came from the United States, Italy and Spain. T cells, B-cell-depleted T cells, or PBMCs supplied cDNA or gDNA.

V was pared by 5 bases and J by 8 bases, with 12 bases of the junction left unmatched. The CDR3 has 17 residues. Per the germline V gene, CDR1 is ENHRY and CDR2 is SYGVKD. Authors' methods: Amplification of reference gene primers provided the estimated nucleated cell counts. Sequencing was performed with immunoSEQ multiplex PCR; in TCRdb, only in-frame clones are kept and a portion is missing. The V and J calls and clone size come from that table; D and trimming were worked out from the DNA. Counted here are roughly 250,000 clones, approximately 80% occurring once; the ten biggest clones make up around 3.2%.

Sequenced input: peripheral blood. This chain uses TRBV10-3 with TRBJ1-6; 10 bases align to TRBD1. The TCR comes from a woman aged 55-69 years with active or convalescent COVID-19. The CDR3 spells CAISTVPGQGNDSPLHF. The CDR3 DNA reads TGTGCCATCAGTACCGTCCCGGGACAGGGGAACGATTCACCCCTCCACTTT.